Shown below are 10 T cell receptor beta chains from a single sample sequenced in a study of blood T cell repertoires in COVID-19. Measured with immunoSEQ multiplex PCR; TCRdb has only the in-frame clones, and not every one. The sample records about 170,000 clones, around 82% being singletons. Material: peripheral blood. The receptor set was obtained from a young man with active or convalescent COVID-19.

This clone was observed a handful of times. The V gene is TRBV14, the J gene TRBJ2-7; TRBD1 might be the D (5 bases). The CDR3 spans 17 residues. The germline V and J ends were trimmed by 1 base and 1 base, with 17 bases remaining between them. Germline-derived CDR1 and CDR2 are SGHDN and FVKESK. The CDR3 loop reads CASSQGYKDSYSYEQYF. The CDR3 coding sequence is TGTGCCAGCAGCCAAGGTTACAAAGACAGCTATTCCTACGAGCAGTACTTC.

This rearrangement joins TRBV2 to TRBJ2-7; 8 positions match TRBD1. V gave up 7 bases and J gave up 1 base; unmatched junction bases: 6. This CDR3 spans 14 amino acids. Germline CDR1 and CDR2: SNHLY and FYNNEI. CDR3 in DNA: TGTGCCAGCATCCGTACAGGGGGGTCCTACGAGCAGTACTTC. Encoded protein: CASIRTGGSYEQYF. The full variable domain, completed using reference TRBV2 and TRBJ2-7, is EPEVTQTPSHQVTQMGQEVILRCVPISNHLYFYWYRQILGQKVEFLVSFYNNEISEKSEIFDDQFSVERPDGSNFTLKIRSTKLEDSAMYFCASIRTGGSYEQYFGPGTRLTVT.

J is TRBJ1-2 and V is TRBV4-1; TRBD1 matches 7 bases. After removal of 1 base from V and 0 bases from J, the junction contained 2 bases not matched to a gene. Germline CDR1 reads MGHRA; CDR2 reads YSYEKL. The CDR3 runs to 15 residues. DNA of the CDR3: TGCGCCAGCAGCCAAGGGACAGGCACTAACTATGGCTACACCTTC. The encoded protein is CASSQGTGTNYGYTF.

This clone has just a few counts. This chain connects TRBV7-9 to TRBJ2-7; weak D call: TRBD2 (5 bases). Germline CDR1 reads SEHNR; CDR2 reads FQNEAQ (reference sequence). The CDR3 spans 12 residues. V was clipped by 1 base and J by 4 bases, with 5 bases between them. The CDR3 is CASSLGTYEQYF. CDR3 coding DNA: TGTGCCAGCAGCTTAGGGACTTACGAGCAGTACTTC.

Written as DNA, the CDR3 is TGTGCCAGCAGTGAGGGGGCAAGGGCCACAGATACGCAGTATTTT. It yields the protein CASSEGARATDTQYF. The J gene is TRBJ2-3, the V gene TRBV25-1, with D possibly matching TRBD1 (6 bases). V was pared by 3 bases and J by 2 bases, with 12 bases between. CDR1 MGHDK and CDR2 SYGVNS come from the germline V gene. The CDR3 has 15 residues.

The rearrangement joins TRBV27 to TRBJ2-1; maybe TRBD1 (5 bases). This CDR3 comprises 14 residues. From germline, CDR1 is MNHEY and CDR2 SMNVEV (reference sequence). Trimming removed 3 bases from V and 4 bases from J, with 10 bases in between. This CDR3 is CASSFPGQYNEQFF. The CDR3 DNA reads as TGTGCCAGCAGTTTCCCCGGACAATACAATGAGCAGTTCTTC.

The chain carries TRBV7-9 and TRBJ2-3, with a possible D match to TRBD1 (6 bases). Per the germline V gene, CDR1 is SEHNR and CDR2 is FQNEAQ (reference sequence). V lost 0 bases, J lost 0 bases, and 7 bases lay in between. The CDR3 length is 15 residues. CDR3: CASSLAGASTDTQYF. CDR3 sequence (DNA): TGTGCCAGCAGCTTAGCGGGGGCCAGCACAGATACGCAGTATTTT. Based on the CDR3 plus reference TRBV7-9 and TRBJ2-3, the full variable domain is DTGVSQNPRHKITKRGQNVTFRCDPISEHNRLYWYRQTLGQGPEFLTYFQNEAQLEKSRLLSDRFSAERPKGSFSTLEIQRTEQGDSAMYLCASSLAGASTDTQYFGPGTRLTVL.

J is TRBJ1-2 and V is TRBV7-2, with D perhaps matching TRBD1 (5 bases). CDR3 length equals 17 residues. V was shortened by 0 bases and J by 0 bases, with 14 bases between the two germline ends. CDR1 is SGHTA, CDR2 FQGNSA, per germline. The CDR3 DNA follows: TGTGCCAGCAGCTTAGCACAAAGCCAGGGTGCTAACTATGGCTACACCTTC. Encoded protein: CASSLAQSQGANYGYTF. The full variable domain, with the rest looked up from reference TRBV7-2 and TRBJ1-2, is GAGVSQSPSNKVTEKGKDVELRCDPISGHTALYWYRQSLGQGLEFLIYFQGNSAPDKSGLPSDRFSAERTGGSVSTLTIQRTQQEDSAVYLCASSLAQSQGANYGYTFGSGTRLTVV.

In nucleotides, the CDR3 is TGCGCCAGCAGTGACAGATCTAACTATGGCTACACCTTC. Its translation is CASSDRSNYGYTF. The V gene is TRBV10-2, the J gene TRBJ1-2; D is uncertain. Germline loops: CDR1 WSHSY, CDR2 SAAADI. The length of the CDR3 is 13 residues. V lost 3 bases, J lost 0 bases, and 5 bases lay in between.

Of note for this clone: Sequence at one end of the junction differs from germline and may be a read error. The chain recombines TRBV5-6 with TRBJ1-2; 8 nucleotides line up with TRBD1. CDR3 length equals 16 residues. Germline values: CDR1 SGHDT, CDR2 YYEEEE. The CDR3, as DNA: TGTGCCAGCAGCGACACGCCGGGACAGGTTAACGATGGCTACACCTTC. The encoded protein is CASSDTPGQVNDGYTF.